Shown below are 14 T cell receptor beta chains from a single sample sequenced in a study of Graves' ophthalmopathy and Graves' hyperthyroidism (dated by TCRdb to 2016 to 2019). This sample was sequenced with an Illumina HiSeq 2000. For repertoire sequencing, TCR beta CDR3 regions were amplified from RNA transcripts. The first round of RT-PCR was done with HTBI primers and the Qiagen OneStep RT-PCR kit, and was followed by a second round of multiplex PCR, then size selection and purification. Clones were called with MiXCR by TCRdb after fastp trimmed the public reads at Q25, and only in-frame beta chains were retained. CDR3 protein sequences are deduplicated, and each keeps its most common genes and DNA. The sample table holds approximately 700,000 distinct CDR3 sequences, of which roughly two fifths were seen once. The ten largest make up around 40% of the sample. Sequencing was carried out using peripheral blood. The receptors derive from an adult man with Graves' ophthalmopathy.

In this sample, this clonotype turned up many times. V and J are TRBV10-3 and TRBJ1-5; TRBD1 is a possible D gene (5 bases). Germline V gene sequence: CDR1 ENHRY, CDR2 SYGVKD. CDR3 length equals 13 residues. V was shortened by 6 bases and J by 5 bases, with 11 bases between the two germline ends. The CDR3 loop is CAIRGDRDQPQHF. As DNA, the CDR3 is TGTGCCATCAGAGGGGATAGAGATCAGCCCCAGCATTTT.

The rearrangement uses TRBV20-1 and TRBJ2-5, with D possibly TRBD2 on 5 matching bases. Germline assignment: CDR1 DFQATT and CDR2 SNEGSKA (reference sequence). This CDR3 comprises 13 residues. V lost 4 bases, J lost 1 base, and 10 bases lay in between. The CDR3 DNA reads TGCAGTGCTATAAACCTAGCCCAAGAGACCCAGTACTTC. Translated: CSAINLAQETQYF.

The V and J genes are TRBV29-1 and TRBJ2-5, with 9 positions matching TRBD1. Germline CDR1 and CDR2: SQVTM and ANQGSEA. V lost 8 bases to trimming and J lost 5 bases; unmatched junction nucleotides: 9. The CDR3 covers 13 residues. In DNA form, the CDR3 reads TGCAGCAGTGGGACAGGGAGTGGGGAGACCCAGTACTTC. The encoded protein is CSSGTGSGETQYF.

A few counts support this clonotype. The chain recombines TRBV5-4 with TRBJ1-2, with TRBD1 as a possible D gene (5 bases). V was trimmed by 1 base and J by 6 bases, leaving 10 bases between them. CDR1 and CDR2 (germline): SGHNT, YYREEE (reference sequence). CDR3 length equals 13 residues. The CDR3 coding sequence is TGTGCCAGCAGCTTGCAGGGAGGGCATGGCTACACCTTC. Translating gives CASSLQGGHGYTF.

Worth noting for this clonotype: A much larger clone differs from this one at a single base, so this may be a read error. V is TRBV7-9 and J is TRBJ1-1, with D possibly TRBD1 on 6 matching bases. The CDR3 covers 15 residues. V lost 1 base and J 4 bases, leaving 13 bases between the germline ends. Germline lookup yields CDR1 SEHNR and CDR2 FQNEAQ (reference sequence). The CDR3 loop is CASSLGPGVCTEAFF. The DNA of the CDR3 is TGTGCCAGCAGCTTAGGGCCAGGGGTCTGCACTGAAGCTTTCTTT. The whole variable domain, filled in from reference TRBV7-9 and TRBJ1-1, reads DTGVSQNPRHKITKRGQNVTFRCDPISEHNRLYWYRQTLGQGPEFLTYFQNEAQLEKSRLLSDRFSAERPKGSFSTLEIQRTEQGDSAMYLCASSLGPGVCTEAFFGQGTRLTVV.

This clonotype was observed at least ten times. The chain joins TRBV12-3 or TRBV12-4 to TRBJ1-2; weak D call: TRBD1 (6 bases). The CDR3 loop spans 14 amino acids. The V and J ends lost 5 bases and 8 bases respectively, with 18 bases between them. Here the CDR3 DNA reads TGTGCCAGCAGTCTTAATGACCAAGGGGGAGGCTACACCTTC. Translated: CASSLNDQGGGYTF.

This clonotype showed up just a few times. This chain joins TRBV6-6 and TRBJ1-6; the D is unclear. Per the germline V gene, CDR1 is MNHNY and CDR2 is SVGAGI (reference sequence). The CDR3 extends over 13 amino acids. V was trimmed by 6 bases and J by 10 bases, leaving 13 bases between them. CDR3 coding DNA: TGTGCCAGCAGCCCCGCAGGTCGCTCACCCCTCCACTTT. Protein: CASSPAGRSPLHF.

This clonotype has more than one count but fewer than ten. The junction differs from germline at one of its ends, possibly a read error. The V gene is TRBV7-9, the J gene TRBJ2-7; no clear D. The CDR3 loop spans 16 amino acids. CDR1 is SEHNR and CDR2 is FQNEAQ in the germline V gene (reference sequence). The chain's CDR3 is CASSVAPSAETYEQYF. For the CDR3, the DNA is TGTGCCAGCAGCGTAGCCCCCTCGGCCGAAACCTACGAGCAGTACTTC.

With regard to this clonotype: At one end the junction does not follow the germline gene, possibly because of a read error. The V and J genes are TRBV10-3 and TRBJ1-2, with 7 bases fitting TRBD1. Germline CDR1 is ENHRY and CDR2 is SYGVKD. The CDR3 runs 13 residues. CDR3 nucleotide sequence: TGTGCCAGCAGTAAGACAGGGCGGTATGGCTACACCTTC. This gives the protein CASSKTGRYGYTF.

CDR3 nucleotide sequence: TGCAGTGCTAGAGATTTCGATGAGGGGATATTGGGCAATCAGCCCCAGCATTTT. Protein: CSARDFDEGILGNQPQHF. This sequence joins TRBV20-1 and TRBJ1-5; a weak D match, TRBD1 (5 bases). Per germline, CDR1 DFQATT and CDR2 SNEGSKA (reference sequence). Trimming left V 0 bases short and J 2 bases short, with 20 bases between. The CDR3 is made up of 18 amino acids.

About this clonotype: Its ends do not fully match the called genes, so a read error is possible. V gene TRBV25-1 combines with J gene TRBJ1-2; D is unresolved. Germline lookup yields CDR1 MGHDK and CDR2 SYGVNS. This CDR3 is 12 amino acids long. For the CDR3, the DNA is TGTGCCAGCAGTGAAGGGAGGTATGGCCACACCTTC. Translated, it gives CASSEGRYGHTF.

This clonotype appeared a few times. The rearrangement uses TRBV20-1 and TRBJ1-5; possibly TRBD1 for D (6 bases). The ends were cut back, 4 bases at V and 1 base at J, with 11 bases in the middle. The CDR3 is 14 amino acids. Looked up from germline, CDR1 is DFQATT and CDR2 is SNEGSKA (reference sequence). CDR3 amino acids: CSAKEGGSNQPQHF. As DNA, the CDR3 is TGCAGTGCTAAAGAGGGGGGAAGCAATCAGCCCCAGCATTTT.

This clonotype was detected ten times or more. This chain connects TRBV7-3 to TRBJ1-1; no clear D gene. Germline CDR1 reads SGHTA; CDR2 reads FQGTGA. CDR3 length: 12 amino acids. Trimming took off 5 bases at V and 8 bases at J, with 12 bases between the two ends. In nucleotides, the CDR3 is TGTGCCAGCAGCCCCGGTGTTGGGGAAGCTTTCTTT. Translated, it gives CASSPGVGEAFF.

This clonotype came up a few times. This sequence joins TRBV20-1 and TRBJ2-5, with 11 bases fitting TRBD2. Germline V gene sequence: CDR1 DFQATT, CDR2 SNEGSKA (reference sequence). The CDR3 is 15 amino acids. V lost 2 bases, J lost 5 bases, and 7 bases stayed unmatched. The CDR3 region is CSARPASGRRETQYF. DNA for the CDR3: TGCAGTGCTAGACCGGCTAGCGGGAGGAGGGAGACCCAGTACTTC.